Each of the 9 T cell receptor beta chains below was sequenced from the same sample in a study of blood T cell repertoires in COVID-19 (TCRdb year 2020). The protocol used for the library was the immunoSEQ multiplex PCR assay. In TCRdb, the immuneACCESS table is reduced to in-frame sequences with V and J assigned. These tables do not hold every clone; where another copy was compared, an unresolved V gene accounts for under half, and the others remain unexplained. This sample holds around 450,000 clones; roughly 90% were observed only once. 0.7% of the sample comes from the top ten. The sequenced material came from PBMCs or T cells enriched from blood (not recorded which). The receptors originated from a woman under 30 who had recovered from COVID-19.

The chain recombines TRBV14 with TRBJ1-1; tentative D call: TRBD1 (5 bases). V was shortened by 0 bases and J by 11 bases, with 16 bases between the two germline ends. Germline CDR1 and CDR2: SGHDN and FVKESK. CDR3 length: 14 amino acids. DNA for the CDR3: TGTGCCAGCAGCCAAGATTATAAGGGGCGGGAGGCTTTCTTT. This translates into CASSQDYKGREAFF.

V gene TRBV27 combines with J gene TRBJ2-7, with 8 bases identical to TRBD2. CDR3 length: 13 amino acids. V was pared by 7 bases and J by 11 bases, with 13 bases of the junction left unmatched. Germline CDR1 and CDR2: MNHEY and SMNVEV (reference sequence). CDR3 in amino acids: CASTALTGGGKYF. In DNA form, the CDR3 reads TGTGCCAGCACGGCCCTAACGGGGGGGGGCAAGTACTTC.

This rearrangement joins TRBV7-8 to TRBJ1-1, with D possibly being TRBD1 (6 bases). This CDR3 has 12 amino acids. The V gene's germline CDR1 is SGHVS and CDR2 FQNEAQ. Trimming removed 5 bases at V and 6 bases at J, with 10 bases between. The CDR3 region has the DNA TGTGCCAGCAGCGGGGGGGGCTCTGAAGCTTTCTTT. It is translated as CASSGGGSEAFF.

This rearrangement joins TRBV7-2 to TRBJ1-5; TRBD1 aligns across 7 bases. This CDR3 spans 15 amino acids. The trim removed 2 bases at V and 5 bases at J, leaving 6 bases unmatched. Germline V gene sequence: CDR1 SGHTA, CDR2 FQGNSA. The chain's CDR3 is CASSLQGVADQPQHF. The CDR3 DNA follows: TGTGCCAGCAGCTTACAGGGGGTTGCGGATCAGCCCCAGCATTTT.

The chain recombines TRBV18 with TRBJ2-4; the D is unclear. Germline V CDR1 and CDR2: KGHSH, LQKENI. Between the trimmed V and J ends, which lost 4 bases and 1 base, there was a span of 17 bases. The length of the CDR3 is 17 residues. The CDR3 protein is CASSLLTPPAAKNIQYF. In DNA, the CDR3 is TGTGCCAGCTCACTCCTGACTCCCCCGGCGGCCAAAAACATTCAGTACTTC.

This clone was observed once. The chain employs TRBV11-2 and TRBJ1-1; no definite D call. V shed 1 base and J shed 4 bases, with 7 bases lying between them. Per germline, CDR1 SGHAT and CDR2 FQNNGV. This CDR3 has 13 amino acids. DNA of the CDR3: TGTGCCAGCAGCTTAGCTCAGCGCACTGAAGCTTTCTTT. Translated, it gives CASSLAQRTEAFF.

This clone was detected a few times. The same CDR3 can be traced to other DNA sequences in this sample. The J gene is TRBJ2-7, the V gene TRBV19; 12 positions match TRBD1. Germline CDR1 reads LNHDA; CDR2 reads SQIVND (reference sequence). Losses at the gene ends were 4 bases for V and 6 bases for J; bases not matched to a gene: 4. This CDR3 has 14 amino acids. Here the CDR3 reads CASSTGQGAGEQYF. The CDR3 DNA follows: TGTGCCAGTAGTACGGGACAGGGGGCGGGCGAGCAGTACTTC.

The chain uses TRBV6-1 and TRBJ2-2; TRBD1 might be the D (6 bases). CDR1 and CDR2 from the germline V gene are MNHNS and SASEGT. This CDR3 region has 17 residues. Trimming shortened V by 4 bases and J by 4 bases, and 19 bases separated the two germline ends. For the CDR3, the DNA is TGTGCCAGCAGTGCGACCGGGACAACTCCGAGCACCGGGGAGCTGTTTTTT. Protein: CASSATGTTPSTGELFF.

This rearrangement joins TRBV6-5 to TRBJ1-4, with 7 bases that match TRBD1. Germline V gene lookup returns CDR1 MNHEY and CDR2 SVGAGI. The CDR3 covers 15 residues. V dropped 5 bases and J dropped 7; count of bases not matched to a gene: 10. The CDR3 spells CASSLQGVFSEKLFF. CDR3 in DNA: TGTGCCAGCAGTCTTCAGGGGGTGTTTTCTGAAAAACTGTTTTTT.